The 15 T cell receptor beta chains in this list originate from one sample, sequenced in a study of CD8+CD57+ T cells in acquired aplastic anemia. It was genomic DNA that served as the template for profiling TCR beta VDJ and CDR3. In TCRdb, the reads were re-called with MiXCR into one record per CDR3 protein. The sample includes 180,000 or so distinct CDR3 sequences, roughly half of them seen just once. Sequencing used sorted CD4+, CD8+, or CD8+CD57+ T cells (not recorded which) from PBMCs. The origin of the receptors is a human donor in good health.

This clonotype has just a few counts. This chain links TRBV15 with TRBJ1-1; TRBD1 might be the D (5 bases). This CDR3 is built from 14 residues. Trimming took off 1 base at V and 2 bases at J, with 8 bases between the two ends. Germline CDR1 and CDR2: LNHNV and YYDKDF (reference sequence). The CDR3 bases are TGTGCCACCAGCAGAGGGGACGTTAACACTGAAGCTTTCTTT. It is translated as CATSRGDVNTEAFF.

Of note for this clonotype: An end of the junction differs from the germline gene, which may be a read error. The chain combines TRBV7-9 with TRBJ1-1, with D unclear. The germline gives CDR1 SEHNR, CDR2 FQNEAQ (reference sequence). The CDR3 runs to 13 residues. CDR3 coding DNA: TGTGCCAGCAGCTTAGAAGGTAACATTGAAGCTTTCTTT. Protein: CASSLEGNIEAFF.

This clonotype was seen ten or more times. The rearrangement links TRBV19 to TRBJ2-7; maybe TRBD1 (6 bases). With 6 bases removed from V and 2 bases from J, the gap between germline ends came to 8 bases. The germline V gene has CDR1 LNHDA and CDR2 SQIVND (reference sequence). The CDR3 contains 12 residues. The CDR3 coding sequence is TGTGCCAGTAGCGGACAGCCCTACGAGCAGTACTTC. It translates to CASSGQPYEQYF.

CDR3 sequence: CASSLPGRVTNEKLFF. In DNA form, the CDR3 reads TGTGCCAGCAGCTTGCCAGGAAGAGTAACTAATGAAAAACTGTTTTTT. This chain links TRBV5-6 with TRBJ1-4; D remains unclear. This CDR3 spans 16 amino acids. Germline loops: CDR1 SGHDT, CDR2 YYEEEE. Between the trimmed V and J ends, which lost 1 base and 1 base, there was a span of 11 bases.

The rearrangement links TRBV15 to TRBJ1-6; D not resolved. The CDR3 loop spans 15 amino acids. CDR1 is LNHNV and CDR2 is YYDKDF in the germline V gene (reference sequence). The V and J ends lost 3 bases and 6 bases respectively, with 12 bases between them. CDR3 DNA: TGTGCCACCAGCAGGGGCGTCAGCAGTAATTCACCCCTCCACTTT. This translates into CATSRGVSSNSPLHF.

This clonotype was found a few times. The rearrangement links TRBV7-9 to TRBJ2-1; D is unclear. Deletions cut 6 bases from V and 8 bases from J, with 11 bases between. Germline V gene lookup returns CDR1 SEHNR and CDR2 FQNEAQ (reference sequence). CDR3 length equals 12 residues. CDR3 protein: CASRETGDEQFF. The CDR3 DNA is TGTGCCAGCAGGGAAACTGGGGATGAGCAGTTCTTC.

This clonotype was seen ten or more times. V usage is TRBV12-3 or TRBV12-4 and J usage is TRBJ1-1; TRBD1 matches at 7 bases. The V and J ends lost 6 bases and 2 bases, in that order; junction bases with no gene match: 6. The CDR3 has 14 residues. Here the CDR3 DNA reads TGTGCCAGCAGGCAGACAGGGACCAACACTGAAGCTTTCTTT. Amino acid sequence: CASRQTGTNTEAFF.

Concerning this clonotype: The conserved phenylalanine or tryptophan normally closing the CDR3 is absent here, so this likely arose from a read error. The CDR3 here is CASSYGQGDYGYTS. The CDR3 DNA is TGTGCCAGCAGCTACGGACAGGGAGACTATGGCTACACCTCC. V and J are TRBV7-8 and TRBJ1-2, with 8 bases identical to TRBD1. The CDR3 sequence is 14 residues long. Germline values: CDR1 SGHVS, CDR2 FQNEAQ. Trimming cost V 4 bases and J 3 bases; bases outside gene matches: 4.

In the case of this clonotype: A much bigger clone sits one base away, suggesting this may be a read error. The genes are TRBV18 and TRBJ1-6; D ambiguous. The V gene's germline CDR1 is KGHSH and CDR2 LQKENI. Trimming pared 6 bases from V and 11 bases from J, leaving 8 bases between. This CDR3 is 11 amino acids long. The chain's CDR3 is CASSSGPPLHF. In DNA form, the CDR3 reads TGTGCCAGCTCCTCGGGCCCACCCCTCCACTTT.

This clonotype came up many times. The rearrangement links TRBV3-1 to TRBJ2-5; D is undetermined. The V end lost 2 bases, the J end lost 6 bases, and 4 bases lay between the germline ends. The germline gives CDR1 LGHDT, CDR2 YNNKEL (reference sequence). The CDR3 extends over 11 amino acids. CDR3: CASSQRQTQYF. The CDR3 bases are TGTGCCAGCAGCCAAAGGCAGACCCAGTACTTC.

Remarks on this clonotype: A read error may be the cause here, since a much bigger clone is one base away. V is TRBV4-3 and J is TRBJ2-3; 10 nucleotides match TRBD2. The CDR3 runs to 16 residues. The germline gives CDR1 LGHNA, CDR2 YSLEER. CDR3 nucleotide sequence: TGCGCCAGCAGCCGCCTACTAGCGGGAATTGCGAATACGCGGTATTTT. As protein: CASSRLLAGIANTRYF.

This clonotype was observed a handful of times. The chain employs TRBV3-1 and TRBJ2-1, with D possibly being TRBD1 or TRBD2 (5 bases each). Between the trimmed V and J ends, which lost 4 bases and 8 bases, there was a span of 6 bases. The CDR3 extends over 11 amino acids. Germline CDR1 reads LGHDT; CDR2 reads YNNKEL (reference sequence). DNA of the CDR3: TGTGCCAGCAGCCGGGACCATGAGCAGTTCTTC. Its translation: CASSRDHEQFF.

This clonotype appeared many times. V usage is TRBV10-3 and J usage is TRBJ2-7; D assignment may be TRBD1 or TRBD2 (5 bases each). The ends were cut back, 10 bases at V and 2 bases at J, with 15 bases in the middle. CDR1 and CDR2 (germline): ENHRY, SYGVKD. The CDR3 is 13 amino acids. For the CDR3, the DNA is TGTGCCACCAGGGACGGCCCGACCTACGAGCAGTACTTC. Its protein product is CATRDGPTYEQYF.

This chain joins TRBV15 and TRBJ1-2; TRBD1 matches at 9 bases. CDR3 length: 14 amino acids. From germline, CDR1 is LNHNV and CDR2 YYDKDF (reference sequence). The ends lost 5 bases at V and 5 bases at J; junction bases unmatched: 6. Written as DNA, the CDR3 is TGTGCCACCAGCTCGGCACAGGGGGCGTATGGCTACACCTTC. It encodes CATSSAQGAYGYTF.

This clonotype was picked up one time. This chain uses TRBV12-3 or TRBV12-4 with TRBJ2-5; D is unclear. This CDR3 has 14 residues. The V gene lost 1 base and the J gene lost 1 base, with 7 bases spanning the gap. In nucleotides, the CDR3 is TGTGCCAGCAGTTTAGACACGACCCAAGAGACCCAGTACTTC. Amino acid sequence: CASSLDTTQETQYF.